Sequencing of this T cell receptor (beta chain) was carried out in a study of T cells in localized non-small cell lung cancer. V shed 5 bases and J 6 bases; nucleotides not matched to a gene: 9. This CDR3 contains 15 residues. The germline gives CDR1 SGHNT, CDR2 YENEEA. Produced via immunoSEQ multiplex PCR; TCRdb's table is partial and in-frame only. The profile shows 15,000 to 20,000 clones, 85% to 90% of them singletons. Findings and limits, study-wide: Uninvolved adjacent lung showed the highest T cell clonality, exceeding tumor.

Of note for this clone: The antigen is not known.

The chain is built from TRBV11-3 and TRBJ2-2, with TRBD2 matching 7 bases. Sequencing was performed on peripheral blood, taken before any cancer treatment. The receptor was derived from a male donor at least 60 years old with stage II squamous cell lung carcinoma. The CDR3 protein is CASSRGGGRPGELFF. CDR3 bases: TGTGCCAGCAGCCGCGGGGGAGGGAGGCCCGGGGAGCTGTTTTTT.